These 32 T cell receptor beta chains were all obtained from the same sample, sequenced in a study of cytomegalovirus exposure and HLA in healthy donors. Some clones are missing from TCRdb's copy, which holds only in-frame ones; the method was immunoSEQ multiplex PCR. The sample includes around 200,000 clones, roughly 81% of them seen just once. Specimen: PBMCs. The source is a woman aged 25 to 39 in good health and CMV-seronegative.

There are a few counts of this clone. This chain connects TRBV7-6 to TRBJ1-3, with D perhaps TRBD1 (6 bases). The CDR3 consists of 17 residues. V lost 2 bases and J 0 bases, leaving 14 bases between the germline ends. From germline, CDR1 is SGHVS and CDR2 FNYEAQ. CDR3 sequence (DNA): TGTGCCAGCAGCTTATCCCCAGGGGCCCTCTCTGGAAACACCATATATTTT. This encodes CASSLSPGALSGNTIYF.

The rearrangement links TRBV5-1 to TRBJ1-3, with D possibly matching TRBD1 (5 bases). CDR1 is SGHRS and CDR2 is YFSETQ in the germline V gene. Trimming left V 4 bases short and J 1 base short, with 12 bases between. The CDR3 has 15 amino acids. CDR3: CASSPGGGSGNTIYF. CDR3 DNA: TGCGCCAGCAGCCCCGGCGGGGGATCTGGAAACACCATATATTTT.

This chain joins TRBV6-1 and TRBJ1-5; 11 nucleotides agree with TRBD1. Germline V gene lookup returns CDR1 MNHNS and CDR2 SASEGT. The CDR3 loop spans 18 amino acids. V shed 4 bases, J shed 3 bases, and the junction held 11 bases outside the gene matches. The CDR3 sequence: CASSGDRGLFLNNQPQHF. The DNA for the CDR3 is TGTGCCAGCAGTGGGGACAGGGGGTTATTCTTAAACAATCAGCCCCAGCATTTT.

The V and J genes are TRBV7-9 and TRBJ2-3; 11 bases are a match to TRBD2. Trimming cost V 1 base and J 3 bases; bases outside gene matches: 3. This CDR3 is 16 amino acids long. The V gene's germline CDR1 is SEHNR and CDR2 FQNEAQ (reference sequence). As DNA, the CDR3 is TGTGCCAGCAGCTTAGAGGCTAGCGGGGGGACAGATACGCAGTATTTT. Translating gives CASSLEASGGTDTQYF.

Many counts were recorded for this clone. This rearrangement joins TRBV5-6 to TRBJ1-4; a weak D match, TRBD1 (6 bases). This CDR3 is 15 amino acids long. V was shortened by 4 bases and J by 7 bases, with 17 bases between the two germline ends. CDR1 SGHDT and CDR2 YYEEEE come from the germline V gene. The CDR3 here is CASSINRESSEKLFF. In DNA, the CDR3 is TGTGCCAGCAGCATTAACAGGGAATCAAGTGAAAAACTGTTTTTT. The entire variable domain, with the rest obtained from reference TRBV5-6 and TRBJ1-4, is as follows: DAGVTQSPTHLIKTRGQQVTLRCSPKSGHDTVSWYQQALGQGPQFIFQYYEEEERQRGNFPDRFSGHQFPNYSSELNVNALLLGDSALYLCASSINRESSEKLFFGSGTQLSVL.

V usage is TRBV19 and J usage is TRBJ2-7; perhaps TRBD2 as D (6 bases). Germline V gives CDR1 LNHDA, CDR2 SQIVND (reference sequence). This CDR3 comprises 14 residues. Trimming removed 8 bases at V and 0 bases at J, with 14 bases between. The CDR3 is CASSGSFHSYEQYF. CDR3 nucleotide sequence: TGTGCCAGTTCCGGGAGCTTTCACTCCTACGAGCAGTACTTC.

This sequence joins TRBV9 and TRBJ2-3; D not resolved. The germline gives CDR1 SGDLS, CDR2 YYNGEE. CDR3 length: 14 residues. Trimming cost V 3 bases and J 0 bases, with 8 bases left between them. As DNA, the CDR3 is TGTGCCAGCAGCGGCGGAACTAGCACAGATACGCAGTATTTT. It translates to CASSGGTSTDTQYF.

This clone appeared a few times. The rearrangement links TRBV6-5 to TRBJ2-2; D is perhaps TRBD1 (6 bases). The germline V gene has CDR1 MNHEY and CDR2 SVGAGI. The CDR3 length is 15 residues. V was shortened by 6 bases and J by 2 bases, with 13 bases between the two germline ends. The CDR3 reads CASSGQIFNTGELFF. The CDR3 DNA follows: TGTGCCAGCAGCGGACAGATTTTTAACACCGGGGAGCTGTTTTTT.

This chain connects TRBV11-3 to TRBJ1-6; no clear D gene. Germline values: CDR1 SGHNT, CDR2 YENEEA. The V and J ends lost 0 bases and 9 bases respectively, with 6 bases between them. This CDR3 contains 13 residues. CDR3 sequence: CASSLDAVSPLHF. CDR3 DNA sequence: TGTGCCAGCAGCTTAGATGCAGTTTCACCCCTCCACTTT.

The chain links TRBV19 to TRBJ1-1, with D perhaps matching TRBD1 (6 bases). The germline V gene encodes CDR1 LNHDA and CDR2 SQIVND (reference sequence). Trimming removed 8 bases at V and 2 bases at J, with 18 bases between. The CDR3 has 15 amino acids. The CDR3 region is CASVLTGTKNTEAFF. CDR3 nucleotide sequence: TGTGCCAGTGTCCTTACCGGGACAAAAAACACTGAAGCTTTCTTT.

The rearrangement uses TRBV29-1 and TRBJ1-1, with 10 nucleotides matching TRBD1. Germline loops: CDR1 SQVTM, CDR2 ANQGSEA. The CDR3 sequence is 15 residues long. V was clipped by 5 bases and J by 4 bases; unmatched bases: 10. The CDR3 protein is CSVSPGQGTLTEAFF. CDR3 nucleotides: TGCAGCGTTTCCCCGGGACAGGGGACCCTCACTGAAGCTTTCTTT.

The gene calls are TRBV7-9 and TRBJ2-1; no reliable D call. Deletions cut 1 base from V and 4 bases from J, with 8 bases between. Germline V gene sequence: CDR1 SEHNR, CDR2 FQNEAQ (reference sequence). The CDR3 spans 14 residues. CDR3 bases: TGTGCCAGCAGCTTAGAAGTCGCGTACAATGAGCAGTTCTTC. Translating it yields CASSLEVAYNEQFF.

The V call is TRBV4-2, the J call TRBJ2-3, with 7 bases aligning to TRBD2. Germline values: CDR1 LGHNA, CDR2 YNFKEQ. V shed 1 base, J shed 3 bases, and the junction held 7 bases outside the gene matches. The CDR3 is made up of 16 amino acids. DNA of the CDR3: TGTGCCAGCAGCCAAGGCCGAGCGGGGCCGACAGATACGCAGTATTTT. Encoded protein: CASSQGRAGPTDTQYF.

The sample holds a few counts of this clone. The chain combines TRBV5-6 with TRBJ1-2; 7 bases are shared with TRBD1. V dropped 4 bases and J dropped 3; count of bases not matched to a gene: 0. Germline CDR1 is SGHDT and CDR2 is YYEEEE. The CDR3 sequence is 12 residues long. The CDR3 sequence is CASSGTDYGYTF. DNA for the CDR3: TGTGCCAGCAGCGGGACAGACTATGGCTACACCTTC. Looking up the rest from reference TRBV5-6 and TRBJ1-2 gives the full variable domain: DAGVTQSPTHLIKTRGQQVTLRCSPKSGHDTVSWYQQALGQGPQFIFQYYEEEERQRGNFPDRFSGHQFPNYSSELNVNALLLGDSALYLCASSGTDYGYTFGSGTRLTVV.

The chain joins TRBV6-5 to TRBJ1-3; 7 nucleotides match TRBD1. V dropped 6 bases and J dropped 0; count of bases not matched to a gene: 2. This CDR3 region has 14 residues. From germline, CDR1 is MNHEY and CDR2 SVGAGI. CDR3 bases: TGTGCCAGCAGGCGACAGGGCTCTGGAAACACCATATATTTT. As protein: CASRRQGSGNTIYF.

The chain employs TRBV6-5 and TRBJ2-1, with D possibly TRBD1 on 6 matching bases. There are 13 residues in the CDR3. CDR1 and CDR2 (germline): MNHEY, SVGAGI. With 7 bases removed from V and 6 bases from J, the gap between germline ends came to 13 bases. CDR3 DNA: TGTGCCAGCAATCCAACAGGGTTCAATGAGCAGTTCTTC. The encoded protein is CASNPTGFNEQFF.

V gene TRBV30 combines with J gene TRBJ2-1, with TRBD2 matching over 10 bases. J gave up 6 bases and V 7 bases, and 9 bases lay outside the gene matches. Looked up from germline, CDR1 is GTSNPN and CDR2 is SVGIG (reference sequence). The CDR3 is 14 residues long. CDR3 loop: CAYDLAGAGNEQFF. CDR3 nucleotide sequence: TGTGCCTATGATCTAGCGGGAGCCGGCAATGAGCAGTTCTTC.

This sequence joins TRBV7-9 and TRBJ1-5, with 7 positions matching TRBD1. Per germline, CDR1 SEHNR and CDR2 FQNEAQ (reference sequence). This CDR3 is 14 amino acids long. J gave up 1 base and V 5 bases, and 2 bases lay outside the gene matches. CDR3 loop: CASSQQGSNQPQHF. As DNA, the CDR3 is TGTGCCAGCAGCCAACAGGGGAGCAATCAGCCCCAGCATTTT.

The chain combines TRBV28 with TRBJ2-3, with 11 bases aligning to TRBD2. Germline loops: CDR1 MDHEN, CDR2 SYDVKM. V gave up 2 bases and J gave up 1 base; unmatched junction bases: 2. This CDR3 is 16 amino acids long. Written as DNA, the CDR3 is TGTGCCAGCAGTTTAGTACTAGCGGGGGGCACAGATACGCAGTATTTT. It yields the protein CASSLVLAGGTDTQYF.

This clone occurred once. The chain joins TRBV6-5 to TRBJ2-7, with D hard to call. The CDR3 length is 13 residues. V lost 1 base, J lost 2 bases, and 6 bases lay in between. Germline CDR1 MNHEY, CDR2 SVGAGI. CDR3 region: CASSYLAAYEQYF. CDR3 in DNA: TGTGCCAGCAGTTACTTAGCAGCCTACGAGCAGTACTTC.

Written as DNA, the CDR3 is TGTGCCAGCAGCTTAGCGGGAGGGCGGGAGCCCCAGCATTTT. It translates to CASSLAGGREPQHF. This chain links TRBV7-6 with TRBJ1-5; D remains unclear. The CDR3 is 14 residues long. V was shortened by 0 bases and J by 8 bases, with 11 bases between the two germline ends. The germline CDR1 and CDR2 sequences are SGHVS and FNYEAQ.

The chain carries TRBV9 and TRBJ2-2; D uncertain. Germline CDR1 and CDR2: SGDLS and YYNGEE. V was trimmed by 4 bases and J by 0 bases, leaving 4 bases between them. The CDR3 spans 13 residues. CDR3 sequence (DNA): TGTGCCAGCAGCACTGCGAACACCGGGGAGCTGTTTTTT. Its translation is CASSTANTGELFF.

This chain uses TRBV4-1 with TRBJ2-3; weak D call: TRBD2 (5 bases). The CDR3 sequence is 16 residues long. Germline V gene lookup returns CDR1 MGHRA and CDR2 YSYEKL. V lost 3 bases and J lost 7, with 20 bases in between. The CDR3 loop is CASSHLSGLGYYTQYF. For the CDR3, the DNA is TGCGCCAGCAGCCACCTGAGTGGACTCGGATATTATACGCAGTATTTT.

The chain carries TRBV6-5 and TRBJ1-2; D unresolved. CDR3 length: 13 amino acids. Trimming shortened V by 3 bases and J by 2 bases, and 7 bases separated the two germline ends. In germline, CDR1 is MNHEY, CDR2 SVGAGI. The CDR3 DNA is TGTGCCAGCAGTTATGGACTGAACTATGGCTACACCTTC. Its translation: CASSYGLNYGYTF.

As DNA, the CDR3 is TGTGCCAGCTCACCTGCCGAGGGACATTCCTACGAGCAGTACTTC. It encodes CASSPAEGHSYEQYF. The chain combines TRBV18 with TRBJ2-7, with TRBD1 as a possible D gene (6 bases). Germline values: CDR1 KGHSH, CDR2 LQKENI. Trimming removed 3 bases from V and 1 base from J, with 13 bases in between. The CDR3 extends over 15 amino acids.

The chain carries TRBV6-5 and TRBJ1-4, with D perhaps TRBD1 (6 bases). Germline CDR1 MNHEY, CDR2 SVGAGI. The ends were cut back, 6 bases at V and 7 bases at J, with 18 bases in the middle. The CDR3 has 15 residues. In DNA form, the CDR3 reads TGTGCCAGCAGATCTCAGGGGTCCGGTGGTGAAAAACTGTTTTTT. It yields the protein CASRSQGSGGEKLFF.

The chain has TRBV14 and TRBJ1-2; TRBD1 is a possible D gene (5 bases). The CDR3 is made up of 15 amino acids. Germline loops: CDR1 SGHDN, CDR2 FVKESK. With 3 bases removed from V and 5 bases from J, the gap between germline ends came to 16 bases. DNA for the CDR3: TGTGCCAGCAGCCACCAGGGCGGGGCGGCTTATGGCTACACCTTC. This gives the protein CASSHQGGAAYGYTF.

The V call is TRBV5-1, the J call TRBJ2-7, with TRBD2 identical over 14 bases. Germline trimming cut 3 bases from V and 3 bases from J; bases unmatched to any gene: 14. This CDR3 comprises 19 residues. Germline loops: CDR1 SGHRS, CDR2 YFSETQ. The CDR3 loop is CASSWPIKAGTSGSYEQYF. The CDR3 nucleotides are TGCGCCAGCAGCTGGCCCATCAAGGCCGGGACTAGCGGGAGCTACGAGCAGTACTTC. Based on the CDR3 plus reference TRBV5-1 and TRBJ2-7, the full variable domain is KAGVTQTPRYLIKTRGQQVTLSCSPISGHRSVSWYQQTPGQGLQFLFEYFSETQRNKGNFPGRFSGRQFSNSRSEMNVSTLELGDSALYLCASSWPIKAGTSGSYEQYFGPGTRLTVT.

The J gene is TRBJ2-7, the V gene TRBV11-2; 8 bases are a match to TRBD2. Germline-derived CDR1 and CDR2 are SGHAT and FQNNGV. The length of the CDR3 is 13 residues. The ends lost 6 bases at V and 1 base at J; junction bases unmatched: 2. Here the CDR3 reads CASRRGVSYEQYF. CDR3 sequence (DNA): TGTGCCAGCAGGCGGGGGGTTTCCTACGAGCAGTACTTC. Variable domain in full (rest from reference TRBV11-2 and TRBJ2-7): EAGVAQSPRYKIIEKRQSVAFWCNPISGHATLYWYQQILGQGPKLLIQFQNNGVVDDSQLPKDRFSAERLKGVDSTLKIQPAKLEDSAVYLCASRRGVSYEQYFGPGTRLTVT.

The gene calls are TRBV2 and TRBJ2-3; TRBD2 matches at 11 bases. V lost 4 bases to trimming and J lost 4 bases; unmatched junction nucleotides: 4. The CDR3 spans 15 residues. The germline V gene encodes CDR1 SNHLY and CDR2 FYNNEI. CDR3 residues: CASSASGRSADTQYF. The CDR3 DNA reads as TGTGCCAGCAGTGCTAGCGGGAGGTCCGCAGATACGCAGTATTTT.

This sequence joins TRBV11-1 and TRBJ2-5; 8 nucleotides line up with TRBD2. Looked up from germline, CDR1 is SGHAT and CDR2 is FQDESV (reference sequence). The V and J ends lost 5 bases and 4 bases, in that order; junction bases with no gene match: 12. CDR3 length equals 16 residues. The CDR3 region has the DNA TGTGCCAGCAGCCCCCCTCTGGCGGGAGGTCGAGAGACCCAGTACTTC. Translating gives CASSPPLAGGRETQYF.

The chain joins TRBV18 to TRBJ1-1; D is undetermined. Germline values: CDR1 KGHSH, CDR2 LQKENI. The CDR3 sequence is 11 residues long. V was shortened by 10 bases and J by 8 bases, with 14 bases between the two germline ends. The CDR3: CATQDQAEAFF. The CDR3 DNA sequence: TGTGCCACTCAAGACCAGGCGGAAGCTTTCTTT.